The TCR beta chain under discussion was sequenced for a study of blood T cell repertoires in COVID-19. Study summary: COVID-19 samples collected from the United States, Italy and Spain covered acute and convalescent phases. T cells, B-cell-depleted T cells, or PBMCs supplied cDNA or gDNA.

CDR1 is SGHNT and CDR2 is YYREEE in the germline V gene (reference sequence). The CDR3 has 13 amino acids. The germline V and J ends were trimmed by 4 bases and 1 base, with 8 bases remaining between them. In the authors' methods: How many nucleated cells were present was estimated from reference gene primer amplification. The repertoire was sequenced with immunoSEQ multiplex PCR; TCRdb's copy has only in-frame clones and lacks some. V, J and clone size are taken as reported in that table, and D and trimming were inferred from the DNA itself. The sample includes 26,000 or so clones, approximately 88% seen only once; the top ten take less than 3.5%.

This chain links TRBV5-4 with TRBJ1-1, with D uncertain. Source material: peripheral blood. The TCR sequence derives from a human donor in a cohort sampled during active COVID-19. The chain's CDR3 is CASSPKPNTEAFF. The CDR3 nucleotides are TGTGCCAGCAGCCCAAAGCCGAACACTGAAGCTTTCTTT.